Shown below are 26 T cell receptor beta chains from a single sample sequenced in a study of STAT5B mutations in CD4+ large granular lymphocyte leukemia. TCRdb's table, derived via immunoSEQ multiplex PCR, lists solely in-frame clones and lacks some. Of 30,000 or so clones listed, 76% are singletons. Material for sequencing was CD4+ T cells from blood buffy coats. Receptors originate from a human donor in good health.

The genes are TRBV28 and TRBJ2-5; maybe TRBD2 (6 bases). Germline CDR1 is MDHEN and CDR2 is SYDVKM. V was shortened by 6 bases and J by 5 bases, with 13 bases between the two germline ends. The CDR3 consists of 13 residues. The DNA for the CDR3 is TGTGCCAGCAGCCCGGGGGTGCGCGAGACCCAGTACTTC. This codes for CASSPGVRETQYF. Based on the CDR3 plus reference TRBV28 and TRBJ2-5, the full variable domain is DVKVTQSSRYLVKRTGEKVFLECVQDMDHENMFWYRQDPGLGLRLIYFSYDVKMKEKGDIPEGYSVSREKKERFSLILESASTNQTSMYLCASSPGVRETQYFGPGTRLLVL.

The CDR3 is CASSLGNRGGQFF. In nucleotides, the CDR3 is TGCGCCAGCAGCTTGGGTAACAGGGGCGGGCAGTTCTTC. This sequence joins TRBV5-1 and TRBJ2-1; 7 bases align to TRBD1. Germline CDR1 is SGHRS and CDR2 is YFSETQ. CDR3 size: 13 residues. V trimming: 0 bases; J trimming: 12 bases; junction bases outside the gene matches: 6.

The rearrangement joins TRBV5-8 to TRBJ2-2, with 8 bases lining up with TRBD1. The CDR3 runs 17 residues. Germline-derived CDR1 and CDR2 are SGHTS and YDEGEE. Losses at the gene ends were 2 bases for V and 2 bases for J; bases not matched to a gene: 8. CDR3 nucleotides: TGTGCCAGCAGCTTTGGGCGGACAGGGATAAACACCGGGGAGCTGTTTTTT. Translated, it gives CASSFGRTGINTGELFF.

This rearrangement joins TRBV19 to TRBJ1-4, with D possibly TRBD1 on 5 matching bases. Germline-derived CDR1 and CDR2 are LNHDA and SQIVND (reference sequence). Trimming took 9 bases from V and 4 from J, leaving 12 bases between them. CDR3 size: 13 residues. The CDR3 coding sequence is TGTGCCAGCACCGGGACGGGTAATGAAAAACTGTTTTTT. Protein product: CASTGTGNEKLFF.

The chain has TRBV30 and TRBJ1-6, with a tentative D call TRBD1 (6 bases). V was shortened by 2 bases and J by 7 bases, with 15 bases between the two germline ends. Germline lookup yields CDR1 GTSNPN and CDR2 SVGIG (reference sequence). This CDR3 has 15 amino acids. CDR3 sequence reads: CAWSPPDRWNSPLHF. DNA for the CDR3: TGTGCCTGGAGTCCCCCGGACAGATGGAATTCACCCCTCCACTTT.

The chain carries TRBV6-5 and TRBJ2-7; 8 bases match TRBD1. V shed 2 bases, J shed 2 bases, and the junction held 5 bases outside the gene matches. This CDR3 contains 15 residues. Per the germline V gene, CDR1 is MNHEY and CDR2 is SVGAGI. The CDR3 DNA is TGTGCCAGCAGTTACCGTGGACAGGGTACCTACGAGCAGTACTTC. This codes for CASSYRGQGTYEQYF.

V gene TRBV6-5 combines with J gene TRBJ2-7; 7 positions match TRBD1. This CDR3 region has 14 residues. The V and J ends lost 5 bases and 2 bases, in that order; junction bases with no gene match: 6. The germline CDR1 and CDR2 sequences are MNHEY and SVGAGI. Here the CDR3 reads CASSPGQGAYEQYF. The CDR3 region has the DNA TGTGCCAGCAGTCCGGGGCAGGGGGCCTACGAGCAGTACTTC.

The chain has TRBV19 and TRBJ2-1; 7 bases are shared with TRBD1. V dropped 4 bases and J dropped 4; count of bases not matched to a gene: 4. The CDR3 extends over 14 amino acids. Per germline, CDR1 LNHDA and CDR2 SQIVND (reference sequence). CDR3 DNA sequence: TGTGCCAGTAGTACGTGGGACAGTTACAATGAGCAGTTCTTC. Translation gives CASSTWDSYNEQFF.

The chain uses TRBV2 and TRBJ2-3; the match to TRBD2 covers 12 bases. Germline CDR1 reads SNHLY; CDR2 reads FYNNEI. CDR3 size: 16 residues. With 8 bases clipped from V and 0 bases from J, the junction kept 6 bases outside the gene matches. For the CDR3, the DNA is TGTGCCAGCGGACTAGCGGGAAGACTTAGCACAGATACGCAGTATTTT. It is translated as CASGLAGRLSTDTQYF. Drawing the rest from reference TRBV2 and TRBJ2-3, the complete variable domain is EPEVTQTPSHQVTQMGQEVILRCVPISNHLYFYWYRQILGQKVEFLVSFYNNEISEKSEIFDDQFSVERPDGSNFTLKIRSTKLEDSAMYFCASGLAGRLSTDTQYFGPGTRLTVL.

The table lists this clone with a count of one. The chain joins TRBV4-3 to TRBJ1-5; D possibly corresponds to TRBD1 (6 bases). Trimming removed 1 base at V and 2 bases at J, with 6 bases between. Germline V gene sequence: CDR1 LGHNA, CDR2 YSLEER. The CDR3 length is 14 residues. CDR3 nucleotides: TGCGCCAGCAGCCAAGCAGGGGGCAATCAGCCCCAGCATTTT. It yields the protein CASSQAGGNQPQHF.

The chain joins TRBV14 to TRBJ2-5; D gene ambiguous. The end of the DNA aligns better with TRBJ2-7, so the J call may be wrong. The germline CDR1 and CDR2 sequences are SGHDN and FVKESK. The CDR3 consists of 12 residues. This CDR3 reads CASSYTSYEQYF. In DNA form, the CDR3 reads TGTGCCAGCAGTTATACCTCCTACGAGCAGTACTTC.

This CDR3 is CASSLGWGQLNTGELFF. CDR3 nucleotide sequence: TGCGCCAGCAGCCTCGGATGGGGACAGTTGAACACCGGGGAGCTGTTTTTT. The V call is TRBV5-1, the J call TRBJ2-2; 7 bases align to TRBD1. Germline V lookup: CDR1 SGHRS, CDR2 YFSETQ. V was clipped by 4 bases and J by 1 base; unmatched bases: 10. The CDR3 sequence is 17 residues long.

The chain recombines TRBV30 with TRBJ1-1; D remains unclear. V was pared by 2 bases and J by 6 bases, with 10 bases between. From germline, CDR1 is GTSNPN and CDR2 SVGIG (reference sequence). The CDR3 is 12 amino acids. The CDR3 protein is CAWSTPGAEAFF. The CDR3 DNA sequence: TGTGCCTGGAGTACCCCCGGAGCTGAAGCTTTCTTT.

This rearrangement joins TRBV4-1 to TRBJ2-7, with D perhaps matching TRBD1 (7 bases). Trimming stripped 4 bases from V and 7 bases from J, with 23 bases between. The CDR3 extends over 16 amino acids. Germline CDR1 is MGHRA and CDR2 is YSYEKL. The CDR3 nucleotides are TGCGCCAGCAGCCCCCATGATGGGAAGGGGGCGGGAGAGCAGTACTTC. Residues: CASSPHDGKGAGEQYF.

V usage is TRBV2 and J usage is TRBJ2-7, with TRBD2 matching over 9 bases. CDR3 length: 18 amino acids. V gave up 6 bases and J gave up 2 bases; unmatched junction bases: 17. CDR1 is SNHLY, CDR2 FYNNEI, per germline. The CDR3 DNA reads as TGTGCCAGCAGGCCCAGCTGGGGTAGCGGGAGAGCCACCTACGAGCAGTACTTC. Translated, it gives CASRPSWGSGRATYEQYF.

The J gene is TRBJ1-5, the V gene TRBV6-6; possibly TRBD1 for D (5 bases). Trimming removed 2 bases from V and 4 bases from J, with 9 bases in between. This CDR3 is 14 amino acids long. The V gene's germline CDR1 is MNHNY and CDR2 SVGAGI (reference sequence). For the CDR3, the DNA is TGTGCCAGCAGTTACCGGGGGGAAAATCAGCCCCAGCATTTT. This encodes CASSYRGENQPQHF.

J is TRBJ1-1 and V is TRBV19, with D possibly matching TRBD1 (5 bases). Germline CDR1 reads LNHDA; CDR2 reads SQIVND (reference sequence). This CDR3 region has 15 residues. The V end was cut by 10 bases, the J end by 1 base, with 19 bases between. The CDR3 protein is CATLEAGWRNTEAFF. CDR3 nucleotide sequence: TGTGCCACTCTCGAGGCAGGGTGGAGGAACACTGAAGCTTTCTTT. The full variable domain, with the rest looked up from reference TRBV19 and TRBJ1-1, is DGGITQSPKYLFRKEGQNVTLSCEQNLNHDAMYWYRQDPGQGLRLIYYSQIVNDFQKGDIAEGYSVSREKKESFPLTVTSAQKNPTAFYLCATLEAGWRNTEAFFGQGTRLTVV.

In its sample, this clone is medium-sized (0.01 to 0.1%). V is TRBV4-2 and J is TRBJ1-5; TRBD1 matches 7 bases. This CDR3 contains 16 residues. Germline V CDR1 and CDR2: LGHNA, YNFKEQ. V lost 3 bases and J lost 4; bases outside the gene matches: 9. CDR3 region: CASSHSGTERNQPQHF. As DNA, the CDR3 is TGTGCCAGCAGCCATTCCGGGACAGAGAGGAATCAGCCCCAGCATTTT.

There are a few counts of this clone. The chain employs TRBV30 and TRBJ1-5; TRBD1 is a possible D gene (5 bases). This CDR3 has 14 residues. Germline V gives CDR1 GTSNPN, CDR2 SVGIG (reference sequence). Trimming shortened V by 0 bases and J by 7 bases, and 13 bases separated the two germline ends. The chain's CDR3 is CAWSVGGSGQPQHF. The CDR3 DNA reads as TGTGCCTGGAGTGTGGGAGGCTCAGGGCAGCCCCAGCATTTT. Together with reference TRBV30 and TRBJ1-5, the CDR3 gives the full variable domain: SQTIHQWPATLVQPVGSPLSLECTVEGTSNPNLYWYRQAAGRGLQLLFYSVGIGQISSEVPQNLSASRPQDRQFILSSKKLLLSDSGFYLCAWSVGGSGQPQHFGDGTRLSIL.

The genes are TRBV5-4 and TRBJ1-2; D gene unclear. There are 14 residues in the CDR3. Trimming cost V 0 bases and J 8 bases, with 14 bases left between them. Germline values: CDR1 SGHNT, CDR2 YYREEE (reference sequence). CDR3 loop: CASSLGARQEGYTF. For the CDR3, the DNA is TGTGCCAGCAGCTTGGGGGCGCGTCAGGAGGGCTACACCTTC. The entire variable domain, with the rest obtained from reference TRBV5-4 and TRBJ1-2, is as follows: ETGVTQSPTHLIKTRGQQVTLRCSSQSGHNTVSWYQQALGQGPQFIFQYYREEENGRGNFPPRFSGLQFPNYSSELNVNALELDDSALYLCASSLGARQEGYTFGSGTRLTVV.

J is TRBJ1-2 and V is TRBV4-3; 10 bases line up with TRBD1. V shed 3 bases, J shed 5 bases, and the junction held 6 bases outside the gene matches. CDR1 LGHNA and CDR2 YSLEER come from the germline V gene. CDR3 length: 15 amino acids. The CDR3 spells CASSQGQGIVYGYTF. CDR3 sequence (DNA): TGCGCCAGCAGCCAGGGACAGGGGATCGTTTATGGCTACACCTTC.

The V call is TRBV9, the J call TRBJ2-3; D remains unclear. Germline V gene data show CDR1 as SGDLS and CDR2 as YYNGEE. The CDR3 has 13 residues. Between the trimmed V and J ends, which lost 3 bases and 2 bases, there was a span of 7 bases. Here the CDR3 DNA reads TGTGCCAGCAGCGCCCCGGACACAGATACGCAGTATTTT. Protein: CASSAPDTDTQYF. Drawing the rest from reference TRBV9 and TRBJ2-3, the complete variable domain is DSGVTQTPKHLITATGQRVTLRCSPRSGDLSVYWYQQSLDQGLQFLIQYYNGEERAKGNILERFSAQQFPDLHSELNLSSLELGDSALYFCASSAPDTDTQYFGPGTRLTVL.

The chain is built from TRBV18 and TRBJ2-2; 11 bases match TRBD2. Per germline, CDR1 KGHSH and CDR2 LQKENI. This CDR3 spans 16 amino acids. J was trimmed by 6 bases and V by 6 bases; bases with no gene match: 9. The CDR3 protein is CASSPTSGSGSGELFF. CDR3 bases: TGTGCCAGCTCCCCCACTAGCGGGAGTGGATCCGGGGAGCTGTTTTTT.

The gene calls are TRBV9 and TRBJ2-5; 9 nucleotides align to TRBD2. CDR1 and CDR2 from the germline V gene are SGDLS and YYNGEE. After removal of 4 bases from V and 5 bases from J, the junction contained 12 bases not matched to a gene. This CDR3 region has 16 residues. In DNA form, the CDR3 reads TGTGCCAGCAGCCCCCAGGCGGGGGGGATGGGGGAGACCCAGTACTTC. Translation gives CASSPQAGGMGETQYF. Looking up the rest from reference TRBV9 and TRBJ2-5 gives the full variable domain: DSGVTQTPKHLITATGQRVTLRCSPRSGDLSVYWYQQSLDQGLQFLIQYYNGEERAKGNILERFSAQQFPDLHSELNLSSLELGDSALYFCASSPQAGGMGETQYFGPGTRLLVL.

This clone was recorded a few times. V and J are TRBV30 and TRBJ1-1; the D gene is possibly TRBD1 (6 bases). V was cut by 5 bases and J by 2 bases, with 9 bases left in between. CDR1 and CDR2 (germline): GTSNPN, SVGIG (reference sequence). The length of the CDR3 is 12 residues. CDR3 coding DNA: TGTGCCTGGTGGACAGTTAACACTGAAGCTTTCTTT. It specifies CAWWTVNTEAFF.

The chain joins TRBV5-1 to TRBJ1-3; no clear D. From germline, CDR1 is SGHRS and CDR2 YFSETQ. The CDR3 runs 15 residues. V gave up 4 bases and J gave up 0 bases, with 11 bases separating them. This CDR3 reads CASSRGGSSGNTIYF. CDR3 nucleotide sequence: TGCGCCAGCAGCCGAGGAGGGAGCTCTGGAAACACCATATATTTT.